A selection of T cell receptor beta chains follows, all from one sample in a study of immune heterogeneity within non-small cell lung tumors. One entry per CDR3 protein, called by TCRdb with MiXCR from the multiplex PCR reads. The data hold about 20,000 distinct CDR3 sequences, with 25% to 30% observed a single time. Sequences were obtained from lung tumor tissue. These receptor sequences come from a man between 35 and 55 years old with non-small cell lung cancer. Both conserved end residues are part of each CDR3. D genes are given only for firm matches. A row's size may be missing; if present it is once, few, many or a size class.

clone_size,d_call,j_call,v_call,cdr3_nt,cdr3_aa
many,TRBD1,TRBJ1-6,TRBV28,TGTGCCAGCACTCCTAGGGACAGGGTTTACTCACCCCTCCACTTT,CASTPRDRVYSPLHF
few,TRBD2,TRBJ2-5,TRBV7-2,TGTGCCAGCAGCTTTTCCGGGAGGGGATTAAGCGGAGAGACCCAGTACTTC,CASSFSGRGLSGETQYF
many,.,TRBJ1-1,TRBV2,TGTGCCAGCATGAGGGGCCGTAACACTGAAGCTTTCTTT,CASMRGRNTEAFF
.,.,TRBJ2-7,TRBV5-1,TGCGCCAGCAGCGCAACGGTGGGGTCGAACTCCTACGAGCAGTACTTC,CASSATVGSNSYEQYF
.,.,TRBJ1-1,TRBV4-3,TGCGCCAGCAGCCAAGCCGGGGGGCGAGCTTTCTTT,CASSQAGGRAFF
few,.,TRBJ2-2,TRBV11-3,TGTGCCAGCAGGCCAGGGTCTACGATGACCGGGGAGCTGTTTTTT,CASRPGSTMTGELFF
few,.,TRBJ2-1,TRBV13,TGTGCCAGCAGCCCCCCCGAGGGCTTTTTCGACAATGAGCAGTTCTTC,CASSPPEGFFDNEQFF
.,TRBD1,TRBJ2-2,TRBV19,TGTGCCAGTAGTATAGTACAGGGGGCGGGAACCGGGGAGCTGTTTTTT,CASSIVQGAGTGELFF
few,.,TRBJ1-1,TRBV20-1,TGCAGTGCTAGTAATTTTCGGGACATTAAAACTGAAGCTTTCTTT,CSASNFRDIKTEAFF
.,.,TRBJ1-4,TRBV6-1,TGTGCCAGCAGCCAACAGAATGAAAAACTGTTTTTT,CASSQQNEKLFF
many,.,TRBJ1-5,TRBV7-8,TGTGCCAGCAGCTTAAAGCCTAGCAATCAGCCCCAGCATTTT,CASSLKPSNQPQHF
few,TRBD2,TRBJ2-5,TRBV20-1,TGCAGTGCCGTCAAGCTAGCGGGAGGCAGGGAGACCCAGTACTTC,CSAVKLAGGRETQYF
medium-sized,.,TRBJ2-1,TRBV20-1,TGCAGTGCAACCGACAGGGCTAGCGGTAATGAGCAGTTCTTC,CSATDRASGNEQFF
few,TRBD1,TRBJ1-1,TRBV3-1,TGTGCCAGCAGCCGTACAGGGGGCACTGAAGCTTTCTTT,CASSRTGGTEAFF
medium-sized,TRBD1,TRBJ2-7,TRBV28,TGTGCCAGCAGCGGGACAGGGGGCTCCTACGAGCAGTACTTC,CASSGTGGSYEQYF
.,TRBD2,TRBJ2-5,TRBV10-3,TGTGCCATCAGGACAGCGGGAGTCAGTGAGACCCAGTACTTC,CAIRTAGVSETQYF
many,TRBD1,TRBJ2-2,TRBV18,TGTGCCAGCTCTACGACAGGGGGCGCAGGCACCGGGGAGCTGTTTTTT,CASSTTGGAGTGELFF
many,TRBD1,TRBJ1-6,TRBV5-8,TGTGCCAGCAGAAGGGACAGGGATAATTCACCCCTCCACTTT,CASRRDRDNSPLHF
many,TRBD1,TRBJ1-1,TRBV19,TGTGCCAGTAGTAGACAGGGAAGGCAGAACACTGAAGCTTTCTTT,CASSRQGRQNTEAFF
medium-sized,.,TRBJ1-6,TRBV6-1,TGTGCCAGCAGGACACAAAGCTCCTATAATTCACCCCTCCACTTT,CASRTQSSYNSPLHF
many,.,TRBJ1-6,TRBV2,TGTGCCAGCAATGTTAATTCAAATTCACCCCTCCACTTT,CASNVNSNSPLHF
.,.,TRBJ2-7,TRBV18,TGTGCCAGCTCACCACCGGAACGGGAGATGAACGAGCAGTACTTC,CASSPPEREMNEQYF
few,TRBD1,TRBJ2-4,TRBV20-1,TGCAGTGCTAGCAGGACAGGGGGCGTCCAAAACATTCAGTACTTC,CSASRTGGVQNIQYF
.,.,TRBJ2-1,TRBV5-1,TGCGCCAGCAGCTTGTGTAGCGCCGACTACAATGAGCAGTTCTTC,CASSLCSADYNEQFF
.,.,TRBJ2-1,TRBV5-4,TGTGCCAGCAGCTTAGGTAAAAACTCCTACAATGAGCAGTTCTTC,CASSLGKNSYNEQFF
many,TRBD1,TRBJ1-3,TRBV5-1,TGCGCCAGCAGCAGGGGACAGCCGGCGGGAAACACCATATATTTT,CASSRGQPAGNTIYF
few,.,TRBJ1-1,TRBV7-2,TGTGCCAGCAGCTCCGTTTTGAACACTGAAGCTTTCTTT,CASSSVLNTEAFF
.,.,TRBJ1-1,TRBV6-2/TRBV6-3,TGTGCCAGCGGGATGACAGAAGTAGGGACTGAAGCTTTCTTT,CASGMTEVGTEAFF
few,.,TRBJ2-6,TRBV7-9,TGTGCCAGCAGCTTACAGGGGACTGGGGCCAACGTCCTGACTTTC,CASSLQGTGANVLTF
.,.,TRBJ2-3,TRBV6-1,TGTGCCAGCAGTGACAGGCTCCACTCAGATACGCAGTATTTT,CASSDRLHSDTQYF
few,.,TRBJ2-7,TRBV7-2,TGTGCCAGCAGCTTTTATACCTTGGGCTATGGTTCTCAGTACTTC,CASSFYTLGYGSQYF
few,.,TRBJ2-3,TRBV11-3,TGTGCCAGCATTTCCGGAGACGGGGATACGCAGTATTTT,CASISGDGDTQYF
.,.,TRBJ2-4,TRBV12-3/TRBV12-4,TGTGCCAGAAGCACCGGGGGACTCGTCTCCCCCTCTTTAAGCAAAAACATTCAGTACTTC,CARSTGGLVSPSLSKNIQYF
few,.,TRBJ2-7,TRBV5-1,TGCGCCAGCAGGGGGGGGGGCACGCGGGAGCAGTACTTC,CASRGGGTREQYF
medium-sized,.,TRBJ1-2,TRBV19,TGTGCCAGTAGTAAGACAGGCCCGACTAACTATGGCTACACCTTC,CASSKTGPTNYGYTF
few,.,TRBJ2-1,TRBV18,TGTGCCAGCTCACCATACCCTTACAATGAGCAGTTCTTC,CASSPYPYNEQFF
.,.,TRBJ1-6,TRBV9,TGTGCCAGCAGCGTAGGCGGACAAAATTCACCCCTCCACTTT,CASSVGGQNSPLHF
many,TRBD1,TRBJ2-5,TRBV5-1,TGCGCCAGCAGCTTAACAACAGGGGCGGGAGAGACCCAGTACTTC,CASSLTTGAGETQYF
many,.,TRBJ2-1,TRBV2,TGTGCCAGCAGTGGACAGGGAGGTGGTATTGATGAGCAGTTCTTC,CASSGQGGGIDEQFF
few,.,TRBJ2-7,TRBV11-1,TGTGCCAGCAGCGGATCCTACGAGCAGTACTTC,CASSGSYEQYF
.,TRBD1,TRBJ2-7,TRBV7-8,TGTGCCAGCACCCCTCCGGGACAGAATTTTGTATACGAGCAGTACTTC,CASTPPGQNFVYEQYF
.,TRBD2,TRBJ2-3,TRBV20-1,TGCAGTGCGGGACTAGCGGACGGGGCAGATACGCAGTATTTT,CSAGLADGADTQYF
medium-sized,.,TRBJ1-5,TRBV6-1,TGTGCCAGCAGCAAACAGGGCGGTAGCAATCAGCCCCAGCATTTT,CASSKQGGSNQPQHF
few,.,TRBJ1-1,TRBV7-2,TGTGCCAGCAGCACTGTATTCACGAACACTGAAGCTTTCTTT,CASSTVFTNTEAFF
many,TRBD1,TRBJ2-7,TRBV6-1,TGTGCCAGCAGTTCCTCCGGGACAGGGGCCTACGAGCAGTACTTC,CASSSSGTGAYEQYF